Each of the 10 T cell receptor beta chains below was sequenced from the same sample in a study of blood T cell repertoires in COVID-19. Sequenced by immunoSEQ multiplex PCR; TCRdb stores in-frame clones only, minus some. This table holds 13,000 or so clones, approximately 90% found once. Sequenced input: peripheral blood. The receptors were gathered from a human donor in a cohort sampled during active COVID-19.

The V call is TRBV28, the J call TRBJ1-5; D is unclear. With 4 bases removed from V and 3 bases from J, the gap between germline ends came to 13 bases. Germline lookup yields CDR1 MDHEN and CDR2 SYDVKM. This CDR3 is 15 amino acids long. CDR3 in amino acids: CASSSGGDNNQPQHF. CDR3 nucleotide sequence: TGTGCCAGCAGTTCGGGAGGCGATAACAATCAGCCCCAGCATTTT.

This chain joins TRBV5-4 and TRBJ2-3; possibly TRBD1 for D (6 bases). Germline CDR1 reads SGHNT; CDR2 reads YYREEE (reference sequence). The CDR3 runs to 14 residues. V gave up 4 bases and J gave up 1 base, with 10 bases separating them. The CDR3: CASSKQGRTDTQYF. In nucleotides, the CDR3 is TGTGCCAGCAGCAAACAGGGTCGCACAGATACGCAGTATTTT.

V usage is TRBV7-9 and J usage is TRBJ2-1; a weak D match, TRBD1 (5 bases). Germline CDR1 and CDR2: SEHNR and FQNEAQ (reference sequence). The CDR3 contains 16 residues. Between the trimmed V and J ends, which lost 2 bases and 2 bases, there was a span of 13 bases. The DNA of the CDR3 is TGTGCCAGCAGCTTATCACAGGCAAATCCCTACAATGAGCAGTTCTTC. Translating gives CASSLSQANPYNEQFF. Full variable domain (outside the CDR3, taken from reference TRBV7-9 and TRBJ2-1): DTGVSQNPRHKITKRGQNVTFRCDPISEHNRLYWYRQTLGQGPEFLTYFQNEAQLEKSRLLSDRFSAERPKGSFSTLEIQRTEQGDSAMYLCASSLSQANPYNEQFFGPGTRLTVL.

V gene TRBV29-1 combines with J gene TRBJ1-2; TRBD1 matches at 8 bases. V gave up 5 bases and J gave up 3 bases; unmatched junction bases: 17. This CDR3 has 17 residues. Germline CDR1 reads SQVTM; CDR2 reads ANQGSEA. The CDR3 bases are TGCAGCGTTTATCCCTGGACAGGGAACCGAATGGACTATGGCTACACCTTC. Translating it yields CSVYPWTGNRMDYGYTF.

The CDR3 coding sequence is TGTGCCAGCAGCTTATCGGGTCAAGCCCACGAGCAGTACTTC. Its translation is CASSLSGQAHEQYF. The J gene is TRBJ2-7, the V gene TRBV7-9; D gene unclear. Germline CDR1 SEHNR, CDR2 FQNEAQ (reference sequence). V was cut by 2 bases and J by 5 bases, with 13 bases left in between. The CDR3 totals 14 residues.

The rearrangement joins TRBV18 to TRBJ2-7; D perhaps matches TRBD2 (7 bases). CDR3 length: 15 amino acids. From germline, CDR1 is KGHSH and CDR2 LQKENI. V was shortened by 3 bases and J by 1 base, with 13 bases between the two germline ends. The CDR3 DNA reads TGTGCCAGCTCACCGAGGGAGGGGGGGTCCTACGAGCAGTACTTC. Translated, it gives CASSPREGGSYEQYF.

The CDR3 here is CASNDVATTNEKLFF. In DNA form, the CDR3 reads TGTGCCAGCAATGATGTAGCCACAACTAATGAAAAACTGTTTTTT. The chain carries TRBV2 and TRBJ1-4; no firm D call. Trimming removed 7 bases at V and 0 bases at J, with 12 bases between. The CDR3 sequence is 15 residues long. CDR1 and CDR2 from the germline V gene are SNHLY and FYNNEI. The entire variable domain, with the rest obtained from reference TRBV2 and TRBJ1-4, is as follows: EPEVTQTPSHQVTQMGQEVILRCVPISNHLYFYWYRQILGQKVEFLVSFYNNEISEKSEIFDDQFSVERPDGSNFTLKIRSTKLEDSAMYFCASNDVATTNEKLFFGSGTQLSVL.

This rearrangement joins TRBV7-2 to TRBJ2-5; 7 positions agree with TRBD2. V dropped 1 base and J dropped 4; count of bases not matched to a gene: 6. This CDR3 is 15 amino acids long. CDR1 SGHTA and CDR2 FQGNSA come from the germline V gene. As DNA, the CDR3 is TGTGCCAGCAGCTTAGTACCTAGCGGAGGAGAGACCCAGTACTTC. Its protein product is CASSLVPSGGETQYF.

The gene calls are TRBV6-2 or TRBV6-3 and TRBJ2-5; the match to TRBD1 covers 7 bases. This CDR3 comprises 14 residues. Germline-derived CDR1 and CDR2 are MNHEY and SVGEGT. The V and J ends lost 5 bases and 2 bases, in that order; junction bases with no gene match: 5. The DNA of the CDR3 is TGTGCCAGCAGTCTCGACAGGGTGCAAGAGACCCAGTACTTC. Amino acids: CASSLDRVQETQYF.

This rearrangement joins TRBV27 to TRBJ1-1, with D possibly matching TRBD1 (5 bases). The CDR3 loop spans 15 amino acids. Deletions cut 2 bases from V and 4 bases from J, with 14 bases between. The germline CDR1 and CDR2 sequences are MNHEY and SMNVEV (reference sequence). CDR3 loop: CASSLRGGYFTEAFF. CDR3 DNA sequence: TGTGCCAGCAGTTTAAGGGGAGGGTATTTCACTGAAGCTTTCTTT.